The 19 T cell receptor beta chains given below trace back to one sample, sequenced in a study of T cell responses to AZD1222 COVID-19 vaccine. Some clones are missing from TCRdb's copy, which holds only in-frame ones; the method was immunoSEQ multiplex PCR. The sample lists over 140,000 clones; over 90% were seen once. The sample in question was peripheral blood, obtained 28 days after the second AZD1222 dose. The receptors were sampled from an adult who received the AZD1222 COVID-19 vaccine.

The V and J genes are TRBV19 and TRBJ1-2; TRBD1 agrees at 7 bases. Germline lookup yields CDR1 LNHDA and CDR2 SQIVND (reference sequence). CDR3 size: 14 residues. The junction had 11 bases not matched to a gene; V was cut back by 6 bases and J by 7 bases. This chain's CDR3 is CASRTGPSDSGYTF. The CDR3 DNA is TGTGCCAGTAGGACAGGGCCCTCCGACAGTGGCTACACCTTC.

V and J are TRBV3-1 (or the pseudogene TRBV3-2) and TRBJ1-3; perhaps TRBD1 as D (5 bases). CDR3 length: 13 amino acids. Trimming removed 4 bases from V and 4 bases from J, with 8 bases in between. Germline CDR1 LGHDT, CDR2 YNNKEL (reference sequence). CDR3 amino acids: CASSPTVGNTIYF. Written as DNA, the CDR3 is TGTGCCAGCAGCCCGACAGTGGGAAACACCATATATTTT.

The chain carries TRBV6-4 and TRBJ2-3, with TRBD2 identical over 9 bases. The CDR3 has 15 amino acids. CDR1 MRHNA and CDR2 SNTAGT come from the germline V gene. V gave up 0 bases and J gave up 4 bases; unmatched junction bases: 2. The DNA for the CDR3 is TGTGCCAGCAGTGACTCCGCGGGAGGGCCAGATACGCAGTATTTT. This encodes CASSDSAGGPDTQYF.

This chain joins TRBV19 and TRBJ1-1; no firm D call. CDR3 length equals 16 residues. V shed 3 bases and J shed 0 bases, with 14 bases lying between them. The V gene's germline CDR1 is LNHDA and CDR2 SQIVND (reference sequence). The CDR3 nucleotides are TGTGCCAGTAGTATTTTGTGGAGAGCGCTGAACACTGAAGCTTTCTTT. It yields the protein CASSILWRALNTEAFF.

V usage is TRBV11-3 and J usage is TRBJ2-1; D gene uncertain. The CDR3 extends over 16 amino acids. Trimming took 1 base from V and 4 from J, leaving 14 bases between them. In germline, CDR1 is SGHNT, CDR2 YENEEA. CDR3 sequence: CASSLVQGGVYNEQFF. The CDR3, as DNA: TGTGCCAGCAGCTTAGTACAAGGTGGGGTATACAATGAGCAGTTCTTC.

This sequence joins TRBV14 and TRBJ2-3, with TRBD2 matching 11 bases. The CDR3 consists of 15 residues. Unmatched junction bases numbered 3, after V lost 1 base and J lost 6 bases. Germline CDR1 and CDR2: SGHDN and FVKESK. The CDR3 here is CASSQGLAGWDTQYF. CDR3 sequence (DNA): TGTGCCAGCAGCCAAGGACTAGCGGGATGGGATACGCAGTATTTT.

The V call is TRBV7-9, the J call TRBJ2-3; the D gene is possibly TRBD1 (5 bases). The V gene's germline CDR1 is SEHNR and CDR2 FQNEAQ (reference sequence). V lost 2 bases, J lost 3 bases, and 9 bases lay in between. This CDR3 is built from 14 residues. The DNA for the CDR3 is TGTGCCAGCAGCTTAAGGGGCGAGACAGATACGCAGTATTTT. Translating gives CASSLRGETDTQYF.

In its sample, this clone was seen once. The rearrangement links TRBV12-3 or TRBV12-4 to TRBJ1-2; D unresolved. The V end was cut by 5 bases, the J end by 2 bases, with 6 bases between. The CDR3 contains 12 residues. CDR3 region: CASSTANYGYTF. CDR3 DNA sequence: TGTGCCAGCAGTACAGCAAACTATGGCTACACCTTC.

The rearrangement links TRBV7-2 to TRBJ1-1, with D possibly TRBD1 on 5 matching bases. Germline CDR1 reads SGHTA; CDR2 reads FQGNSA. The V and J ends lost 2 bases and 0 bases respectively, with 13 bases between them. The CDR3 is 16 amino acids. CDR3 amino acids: CASSLLGRGMNTEAFF. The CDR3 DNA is TGTGCCAGCAGCTTACTTGGACGGGGCATGAACACTGAAGCTTTCTTT.

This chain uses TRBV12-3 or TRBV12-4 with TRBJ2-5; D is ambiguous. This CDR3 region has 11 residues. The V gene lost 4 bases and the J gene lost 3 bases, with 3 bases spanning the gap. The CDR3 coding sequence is TGTGCCAGCAGTTATAAAGAGACCCAGTACTTC. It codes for CASSYKETQYF.

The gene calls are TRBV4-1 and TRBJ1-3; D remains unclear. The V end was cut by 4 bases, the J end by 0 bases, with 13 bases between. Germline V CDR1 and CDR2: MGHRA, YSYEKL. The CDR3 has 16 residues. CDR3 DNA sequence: TGCGCCAGCAGCCGTTGGGTGGATCCCTCTGGAAACACCATATATTTT. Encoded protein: CASSRWVDPSGNTIYF.

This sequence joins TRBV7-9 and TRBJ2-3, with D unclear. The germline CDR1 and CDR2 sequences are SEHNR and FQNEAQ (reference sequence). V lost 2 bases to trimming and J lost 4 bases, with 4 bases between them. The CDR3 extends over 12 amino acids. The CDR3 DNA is TGTGCCAGCAGCTTATCCGCAGATACGCAGTATTTT. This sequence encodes CASSLSADTQYF. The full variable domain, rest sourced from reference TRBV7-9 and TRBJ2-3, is DTGVSQNPRHKITKRGQNVTFRCDPISEHNRLYWYRQTLGQGPEFLTYFQNEAQLEKSRLLSDRFSAERPKGSFSTLEIQRTEQGDSAMYLCASSLSADTQYFGPGTRLTVL.

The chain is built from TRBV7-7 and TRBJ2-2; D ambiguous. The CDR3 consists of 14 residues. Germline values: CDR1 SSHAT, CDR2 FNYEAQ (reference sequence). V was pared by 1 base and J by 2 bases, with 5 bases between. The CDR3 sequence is CASSLGANTGELFF. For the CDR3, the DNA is TGTGCCAGCAGCTTAGGAGCCAACACCGGGGAGCTGTTTTTT.

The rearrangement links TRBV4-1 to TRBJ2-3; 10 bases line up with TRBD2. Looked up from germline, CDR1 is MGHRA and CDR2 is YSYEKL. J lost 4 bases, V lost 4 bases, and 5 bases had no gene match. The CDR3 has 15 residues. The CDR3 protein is CASSRASGRPDTQYF. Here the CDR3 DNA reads TGCGCCAGCAGCCGGGCTAGCGGGAGACCAGATACGCAGTATTTT.

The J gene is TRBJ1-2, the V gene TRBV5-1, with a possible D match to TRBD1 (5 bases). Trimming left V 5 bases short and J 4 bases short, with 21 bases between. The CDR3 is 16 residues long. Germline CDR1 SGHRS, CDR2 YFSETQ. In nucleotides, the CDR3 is TGCGCCAGCAGAAGGGGCTACCAGGGCACCGGCTATGGCTACACCTTC. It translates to CASRRGYQGTGYGYTF. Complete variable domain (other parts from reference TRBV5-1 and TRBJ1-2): KAGVTQTPRYLIKTRGQQVTLSCSPISGHRSVSWYQQTPGQGLQFLFEYFSETQRNKGNFPGRFSGRQFSNSRSEMNVSTLELGDSALYLCASRRGYQGTGYGYTFGSGTRLTVV.

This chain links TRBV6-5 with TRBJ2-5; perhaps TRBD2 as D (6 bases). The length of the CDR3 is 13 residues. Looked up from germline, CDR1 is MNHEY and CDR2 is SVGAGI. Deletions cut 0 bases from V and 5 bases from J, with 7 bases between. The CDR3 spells CASSYSSGETQYF. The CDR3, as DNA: TGTGCCAGCAGTTACTCGAGCGGGGAGACCCAGTACTTC.

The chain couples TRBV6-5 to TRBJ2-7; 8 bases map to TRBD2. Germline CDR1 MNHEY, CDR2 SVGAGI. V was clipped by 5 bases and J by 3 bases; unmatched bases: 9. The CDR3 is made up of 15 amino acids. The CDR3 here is CASSRAGESSYEQYF. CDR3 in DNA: TGTGCCAGCAGTCGAGCGGGAGAGAGTAGCTACGAGCAGTACTTC.

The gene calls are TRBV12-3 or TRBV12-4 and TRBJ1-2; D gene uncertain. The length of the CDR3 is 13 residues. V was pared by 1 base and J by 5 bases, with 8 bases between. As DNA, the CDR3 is TGTGCCAGCAGTTTAGAAGATTCTTATGGCTACACCTTC. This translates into CASSLEDSYGYTF.

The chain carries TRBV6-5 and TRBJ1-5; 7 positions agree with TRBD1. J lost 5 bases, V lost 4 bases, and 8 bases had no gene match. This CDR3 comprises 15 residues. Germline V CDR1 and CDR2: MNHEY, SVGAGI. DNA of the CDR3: TGTGCCAGCAGTTCCCTAGGGACAGTTGATCAGCCCCAGCATTTT. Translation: CASSSLGTVDQPQHF.